A single sample is the source of the 14 T cell receptor beta chains below, sequenced in a study of blood T cells in healthy people across ages. Primed by a sample-barcoded 5' primer and a J-beta primer mix, a second PCR proceeded for about 6 to 12 cycles. TCRdb reprocessed the 5' RACE reads with MiXCR, giving one entry per CDR3 protein. The sample contains 600,000 to 850,000 distinct CDR3 sequences, roughly 25% of which appear only once. These data were likewise used in another study, on T cells of mothers and their children.

The sample comprised blood. The receptors here all came from a boy between 10 and 17 years old in good health.

This clonotype was seen a handful of times. V gene TRBV10-3 combines with J gene TRBJ1-1; 8 nucleotides align to TRBD1. The CDR3 length is 15 residues. The germline V gene has CDR1 ENHRY and CDR2 SYGVKD. After removal of 0 bases from V and 1 base from J, the junction contained 1 base not matched to a gene. The CDR3 nucleotides read TGTGCCATCAGTGAGTCCGGACAGGGGAACACTGAAGCTTTCTTT. Translation gives CAISESGQGNTEAFF.

This clonotype showed up just once. The V gene is TRBV20-1, the J gene TRBJ2-5, with 7 bases aligning to TRBD1. V shed 6 bases and J 3 bases; nucleotides not matched to a gene: 4. CDR3 size: 12 residues. Germline V CDR1 and CDR2: DFQATT, SNEGSKA (reference sequence). In DNA form, the CDR3 reads TGCAGTGCCCCGGACAGGAAAGAGACCCAGTACTTC. Protein: CSAPDRKETQYF.

This clonotype has more than one count but fewer than ten. The V call is TRBV6-1, the J call TRBJ2-7; unclear D gene. The length of the CDR3 is 14 residues. Looked up from germline, CDR1 is MNHNS and CDR2 is SASEGT. V dropped 0 bases and J dropped 4 bases, with 10 bases sitting between them. The CDR3 spells CASSEAIHVYEQYF. The CDR3 DNA is TGTGCCAGCAGTGAAGCGATCCACGTATACGAGCAGTACTTC.

On this clonotype: One base away lies a much larger clone, so this may be a sequencing read error. This rearrangement joins TRBV6-5 to TRBJ2-7, with 7 bases identical to TRBD1. CDR1 MNHEY and CDR2 SVGAGI come from the germline V gene. Trimming at V came to 7 bases and at J to 2 bases, leaving 5 bases not matched to a gene. This CDR3 has 13 amino acids. DNA for the CDR3: TGTGCCAGCACCCCGACAGGGACCTACGAGCAGTACTTC. Its translation: CASTPTGTYEQYF.

The chain combines TRBV7-8 with TRBJ2-7; possibly TRBD1 for D (6 bases). CDR3 length: 17 amino acids. V shed 5 bases and J shed 2 bases, with 22 bases lying between them. CDR1 is SGHVS and CDR2 is FQNEAQ in the germline V gene. The CDR3 DNA reads TGTGCCAGCAGCCTCTACGTCGCCGGGACACGTGCCTACGAGCAGTACTTC. The encoded protein is CASSLYVAGTRAYEQYF.

This clonotype has only a few counts. The chain has TRBV7-9 and TRBJ2-5; 10 bases are shared with TRBD1. The J call may be in error: the DNA end matches TRBJ2-7 better. There are 14 residues in the CDR3. Germline CDR1 reads SEHNR; CDR2 reads FQNEAQ (reference sequence). This CDR3 is CASSYGTGVDEQYF. The CDR3 bases are TGTGCCAGCAGCTACGGGACAGGGGTCGACGAGCAGTACTTC.

The table lists this clonotype with a few counts. This chain uses TRBV9 with TRBJ2-7; D possibly corresponds to TRBD1 (5 bases). The CDR3 runs to 14 residues. V was clipped by 4 bases and J by 0 bases, with 11 bases between them. Germline CDR1 reads SGDLS; CDR2 reads YYNGEE. The CDR3 reads CASSPDRISYEQYF. The CDR3 nucleotides read TGTGCCAGCAGCCCCGACAGAATCTCCTACGAGCAGTACTTC.

This sequence joins TRBV10-3 and TRBJ1-5, with TRBD1 matching 10 bases. After removal of 1 base from V and 3 bases from J, the junction contained 3 bases not matched to a gene. Germline CDR1 ENHRY, CDR2 SYGVKD. CDR3 size: 16 residues. CDR3: CAISEWGQGPNQPQHF. CDR3 coding DNA: TGTGCCATCAGTGAGTGGGGACAGGGGCCCAATCAGCCCCAGCATTTT.

This chain uses TRBV12-3 or TRBV12-4 with TRBJ2-1; TRBD2 agrees at 9 bases. CDR3 size: 16 residues. With 2 bases clipped from V and 4 bases from J, the junction kept 6 bases outside the gene matches. Here the CDR3 reads CASSLSFAGGYNEQFF. In nucleotides, the CDR3 is TGTGCCAGCAGTTTATCTTTCGCGGGGGGGTACAATGAGCAGTTCTTC.

The rearrangement uses TRBV10-3 and TRBJ2-5; D is ambiguous. The germline V and J ends were trimmed by 2 bases and 1 base, with 11 bases remaining between them. This CDR3 spans 15 amino acids. Per germline, CDR1 ENHRY and CDR2 SYGVKD. In DNA form, the CDR3 reads TGTGCCATCAGTGAGGCCCGGACGGCCCAAGAGACCCAGTACTTC. Translation: CAISEARTAQETQYF.

This clonotype was found a few times. The J gene is TRBJ2-1, the V gene TRBV3-1, with TRBD2 identical over 7 bases. The CDR3 is 17 residues long. Germline lookup yields CDR1 LGHDT and CDR2 YNNKEL (reference sequence). Trimming at V came to 1 base and at J to 4 bases, leaving 10 bases not matched to a gene. The CDR3 loop is CASSQVRGRATYNEQFF. CDR3 DNA: TGTGCCAGCAGCCAAGTACGTGGGAGGGCCACATACAATGAGCAGTTCTTC.

The chain links TRBV11-2 to TRBJ2-5; the D call may be TRBD1 or TRBD2 (5 bases each). The V and J ends lost 2 bases and 7 bases respectively, with 17 bases between them. Germline V gene sequence: CDR1 SGHAT, CDR2 FQNNGV. This CDR3 region has 15 residues. CDR3 DNA: TGTGCCAGCAGCTTACAAGGGGCCGGGGTTAGGACCCAGTACTTC. This encodes CASSLQGAGVRTQYF.

The V gene is TRBV6-1, the J gene TRBJ2-7; 11 bases line up with TRBD2. J lost 4 bases, V lost 2 bases, and 7 bases had no gene match. Germline assignment: CDR1 MNHNS and CDR2 SASEGT. CDR3 length equals 16 residues. CDR3 nucleotide sequence: TGTGCCAGCAGTGAACCACTAGCGGGAGTCAAGTACGAGCAGTACTTC. Translated: CASSEPLAGVKYEQYF.

Only a few counts were recorded for this clonotype. The V call is TRBV6-5, the J call TRBJ1-2, with 7 bases lining up with TRBD1. This CDR3 spans 13 amino acids. The germline CDR1 and CDR2 sequences are MNHEY and SVGAGI. Unmatched junction bases numbered 7, after V lost 9 bases and J lost 3 bases. The CDR3 DNA follows: TGTGCCAGTTCCAGGGGGAAAGACTATGGCTACACCTTC. Amino acids: CASSRGKDYGYTF.